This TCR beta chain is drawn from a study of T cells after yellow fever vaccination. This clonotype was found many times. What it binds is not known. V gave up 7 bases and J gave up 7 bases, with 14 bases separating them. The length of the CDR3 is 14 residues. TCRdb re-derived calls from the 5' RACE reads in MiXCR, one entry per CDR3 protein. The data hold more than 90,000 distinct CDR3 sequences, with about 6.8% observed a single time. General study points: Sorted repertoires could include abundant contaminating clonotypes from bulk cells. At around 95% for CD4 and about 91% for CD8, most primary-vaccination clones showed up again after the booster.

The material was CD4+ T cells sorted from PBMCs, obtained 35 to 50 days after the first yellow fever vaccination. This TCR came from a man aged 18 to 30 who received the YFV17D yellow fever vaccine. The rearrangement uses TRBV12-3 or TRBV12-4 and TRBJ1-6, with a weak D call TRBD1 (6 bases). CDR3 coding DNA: TGTGCCAGCACCCTCCAAGGGGGGAATTCACCCCTCCACTTT. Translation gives CASTLQGGNSPLHF.